The 2 T cell receptor beta chains listed next were all sequenced from one sample in a study of blood T cell repertoires in COVID-19. Only in-frame clones appear in the TCRdb table, and some are missing; sequencing was by immunoSEQ multiplex PCR. Altogether roughly 91,000 clones are present, 70% to 85% being singletons, with the ten largest covering approximately 11%. Sequenced input: peripheral blood. These receptor sequences come from a man between 65 and 80 years old with acute or convalescent COVID-19.

This chain connects TRBV5-4 to TRBJ1-2, with D uncertain. The germline V gene encodes CDR1 SGHNT and CDR2 YYREEE (reference sequence). Trimming took 0 bases from V and 1 from J, leaving 10 bases between them. This CDR3 comprises 15 residues. CDR3 DNA: TGTGCCAGCAGCTTGGGGGCCGACCTTAACTATGGCTACACCTTC. Translated, it gives CASSLGADLNYGYTF.

V gene TRBV21-1 combines with J gene TRBJ1-5; TRBD1, the D gene given by the table, was not confirmed from the DNA. TRBV21-1 is an annotated pseudogene. This CDR3 spans 15 amino acids. The CDR3 nucleotides are TGTGCCAGCAGCAACCGGGACAGGGAACGGCAGCCCCAGCATTTT. Its protein product is CASSNRDRERQPQHF.